Below, 3 T cell receptor beta chains from the same sample are listed, as sequenced in a study of blood T cell repertoires in COVID-19. The method was immunoSEQ multiplex PCR; TCRdb's version includes in-frame clones alone and lacks a portion of them. The sample contains 200,000 to 300,000 clones, over 80% of which appear only once. Sequencing input: PBMCs or T cells enriched from blood (not recorded which). All receptors come from a woman aged 35 to 49 who had been exposed to COVID-19.

J is TRBJ1-1 and V is TRBV19; D is undetermined. V dropped 8 bases and J dropped 4 bases, with 11 bases sitting between them. This CDR3 comprises 12 residues. From germline, CDR1 is LNHDA and CDR2 SQIVND (reference sequence). The CDR3 sequence: CASSHGGTEAFF. CDR3 nucleotide sequence: TGTGCCAGTTCCCACGGAGGCACTGAAGCTTTCTTT.

The chain combines TRBV18 with TRBJ2-1, with TRBD2 matching 9 bases. The CDR3 loop spans 13 amino acids. The germline gives CDR1 KGHSH, CDR2 LQKENI. Germline trimming cut 4 bases from V and 8 bases from J; bases unmatched to any gene: 3. The CDR3: CASSLRTSDEQFF. In nucleotides, the CDR3 is TGTGCCAGCTCACTTCGGACTAGCGATGAGCAGTTCTTC.

In regard to this clone: At one end the junction does not follow the germline gene, possibly because of a read error. The rearrangement joins TRBV7-2 to TRBJ2-7, with 11 bases that match TRBD2. The CDR3 runs to 16 residues. Germline CDR1 is SGHTA and CDR2 is FQGNSA. The CDR3 sequence is CASSLVFLLAGAPSDF. CDR3 in DNA: TGTGCCAGCAGCTTAGTCTTCCTACTAGCGGGGGCCCCTTCCGACTTC.